This T cell receptor beta chain derives from a study of blood T cell dynamics during melanoma immunotherapy. Study summary: Standard first-line treatment here was pembrolizumab or nivolumab plus ipilimumab in metastatic melanoma. Points from the study as a whole: The study could not tell melanoma-specific clones from general immune activation.

Here immunoSEQ multiplex PCR was the method, and the copy in TCRdb shows in-frame clones only, minus some. This table holds several thousand clones, about four fifths found once. As to this clone: Its antigen remains unknown.

Time point indicated: pre-treatment baseline. Patients had no prior systemic cancer treatment, immunosuppressants or other active cancers. Specimen: blood, collected from a patient treated with checkpoint blockade. The source is a human donor with melanoma.

The CDR3 bases are TGTGCCAGCACCACATTCCAAAAACTGTTTTTT. This translates into CASTTFQKLFF. The rearrangement links TRBV2 to TRBJ1-4, with no clear D. The V end lost 7 bases, the J end lost 9 bases, and 9 bases lay between the germline ends. The length of the CDR3 is 11 residues. Germline-derived CDR1 and CDR2 are SNHLY and FYNNEI.